The entry below describes one T cell receptor beta chain. Its antigen is unknown. Per the germline V gene, CDR1 is SEHNR and CDR2 is FQNEAQ (reference sequence). The CDR3 runs 17 residues. The V end lost 0 bases, the J end lost 1 base, and 15 bases lay between the germline ends. The repertoire was sequenced with immunoSEQ multiplex PCR; TCRdb's copy has only in-frame clones and lacks some. The repertoire has more than 65,000 clones, roughly nine tenths of them found once; the top ten carry approximately 7%. This entry is derived from a study of T cell responses to AZD1222 COVID-19 vaccine. About the study: Both about-4-week and about-12-week second-dose recipients were combined.

Study outcomes and limitations: Clonal diversity was possibly underestimated, and white British individuals and females predominated among donors. A rise in Spike-specific TCR breadth and depth followed two AZD1222 doses.

The TCR comes from an adult in good health. The source was peripheral blood, collected on day 0 of AZD1222 vaccination. The chain employs TRBV7-9 and TRBJ2-5, with D possibly being TRBD1 or TRBD2 (5 bases each). The DNA for the CDR3 is TGTGCCAGCAGCTTAGCGGTGATCCAGGGAGTCCAAGAGACCCAGTACTTC. It specifies CASSLAVIQGVQETQYF.